These 27 T cell receptor beta chains came from one sample sequenced in a study of cytomegalovirus exposure and HLA in healthy donors. Clones were read by immunoSEQ multiplex PCR, and TCRdb kept only the in-frame ones, dropping some. Among about 160,000 clones, 75% to 90% were seen once, and the ten largest hold about 2.2%. Sequencing was done on a sample of PBMCs. Every receptor here comes from a young woman in good health and CMV-seronegative.

The chain couples TRBV10-3 to TRBJ2-3, with 8 bases fitting TRBD1. Losses at the gene ends were 3 bases for V and 6 bases for J; bases not matched to a gene: 5. CDR3 size: 14 residues. Per the germline V gene, CDR1 is ENHRY and CDR2 is SYGVKD. The CDR3 reads CAISDRGQSDTQYF. CDR3 DNA sequence: TGTGCCATCAGTGACAGGGGGCAGTCGGATACGCAGTATTTT.

The chain uses TRBV5-6 and TRBJ1-2; tentative D call: TRBD1 (5 bases). This CDR3 is built from 14 residues. The V and J ends lost 5 bases and 1 base respectively, with 12 bases between them. Germline V CDR1 and CDR2: SGHDT, YYEEEE. CDR3 sequence (DNA): TGTGCCAGCAGACTCGACAGCTTTAACTATGGCTACACCTTC. Its protein product is CASRLDSFNYGYTF.

V and J are TRBV10-1 and TRBJ1-4; unclear D gene. V was shortened by 6 bases and J by 7 bases, with 12 bases between the two germline ends. The CDR3 runs 13 residues. Germline V gene data show CDR1 as WNHNN and CDR2 as SYGVQD (reference sequence). The CDR3 protein is CASSEGRGEKLFF. CDR3 DNA sequence: TGCGCCAGCAGCGAGGGTCGGGGTGAAAAACTGTTTTTT.

The CDR3 reads CASGAGRYNEQFF. Here the CDR3 DNA reads TGTGCCAGCGGGGCCGGGAGATACAATGAGCAGTTCTTC. The chain joins TRBV11-2 to TRBJ2-1; perhaps TRBD2 as D (6 bases). Trimming stripped 8 bases from V and 4 bases from J, with 12 bases between. Germline CDR1 and CDR2: SGHAT and FQNNGV. This CDR3 has 13 amino acids.

This clone appeared once. V is TRBV9 and J is TRBJ2-2; tentatively, D is TRBD1 (6 bases). Trimming stripped 1 base from V and 0 bases from J, with 10 bases between. In germline, CDR1 is SGDLS, CDR2 YYNGEE. This CDR3 is built from 16 residues. The CDR3 DNA reads as TGTGCCAGCAGCGTACCAGGGGAATCGAACACCGGGGAGCTGTTTTTT. It is translated as CASSVPGESNTGELFF.

CDR3 residues: CASTLPDNPNTIYF. The CDR3, as DNA: TGTGCCAGCACTCTTCCAGACAACCCAAACACCATATATTTT. The chain carries TRBV6-1 and TRBJ1-3, with D unclear. V was pared by 7 bases and J by 6 bases, with 16 bases between. This CDR3 has 14 residues. Germline V gene data show CDR1 as MNHNS and CDR2 as SASEGT.

The rearrangement joins TRBV5-5 to TRBJ2-1; TRBD2 matches at 10 bases. The CDR3 extends over 16 amino acids. CDR1 and CDR2 from the germline V gene are SGHKS and YYEKEE (reference sequence). The J segment lost 4 bases and the V segment lost 0 bases, leaving 4 bases of the junction unmatched. The CDR3, as DNA: TGTGCCAGCAGCTTGGATGGGACTAGCGCTTACAATGAGCAGTTCTTC. This gives the protein CASSLDGTSAYNEQFF.

This rearrangement joins TRBV5-4 to TRBJ1-1; tentative D call: TRBD1 (5 bases). Germline-derived CDR1 and CDR2 are SGHNT and YYREEE (reference sequence). V was clipped by 0 bases and J by 4 bases, with 10 bases between them. The CDR3 totals 14 residues. The CDR3 DNA reads TGTGCCAGCAGCTTGGAACAGGCAAGCACTGAAGCTTTCTTT. It is translated as CASSLEQASTEAFF.

The rearrangement links TRBV27 to TRBJ1-2, with D possibly TRBD1 on 5 matching bases. There are 13 residues in the CDR3. V dropped 2 bases and J dropped 6 bases, with 10 bases sitting between them. Per germline, CDR1 MNHEY and CDR2 SMNVEV (reference sequence). The chain's CDR3 is CASSLGGINGYTF. CDR3 in DNA: TGTGCCAGCAGTTTAGGGGGGATTAATGGCTACACCTTC.

The chain links TRBV30 to TRBJ1-2; D not resolved. V was cut by 2 bases and J by 6 bases, with 13 bases left in between. Germline V gene sequence: CDR1 GTSNPN, CDR2 SVGIG (reference sequence). CDR3 size: 13 residues. For the CDR3, the DNA is TGTGCCTGGAGTTCAACCGCTATGGATGGCTACACCTTC. This sequence encodes CAWSSTAMDGYTF.

The chain links TRBV30 to TRBJ2-3; D may be TRBD2 (5 bases). Trimming left V 6 bases short and J 7 bases short, with 14 bases between. The CDR3 loop spans 12 amino acids. Germline loops: CDR1 GTSNPN, CDR2 SVGIG (reference sequence). This chain's CDR3 is CACHSRDNTQYF. CDR3 in DNA: TGTGCCTGCCATTCCCGGGATAATACGCAGTATTTT.

V usage is TRBV19 and J usage is TRBJ1-5, with 11 bases that match TRBD1. Trimming took 5 bases from V and 6 from J; bases not matched to a gene: 12. The CDR3 has 17 residues. Germline V gives CDR1 LNHDA, CDR2 SQIVND (reference sequence). As DNA, the CDR3 is TGTGCCAGTAGTCGGGGACAGGGGGTCATAGGAGTTCAGCCCCAGCATTTT. Protein: CASSRGQGVIGVQPQHF.

The chain uses TRBV9 and TRBJ1-3, with 7 nucleotides matching TRBD1. The J segment lost 6 bases and the V segment lost 4 bases, leaving 10 bases of the junction unmatched. CDR3 length: 15 residues. Per the germline V gene, CDR1 is SGDLS and CDR2 is YYNGEE. The CDR3 DNA sequence: TGTGCCAGCAGCCCTAGACAGGGTAGGGAAAACACCATATATTTT. It is translated as CASSPRQGRENTIYF.

The chain uses TRBV10-3 and TRBJ2-3; the D gene is possibly TRBD2 (6 bases). CDR1 is ENHRY and CDR2 is SYGVKD in the germline V gene. The CDR3 length is 16 residues. Trimming shortened V by 3 bases and J by 5 bases, and 18 bases separated the two germline ends. The CDR3: CAISDRVAGRRDTQYF. CDR3 sequence (DNA): TGTGCCATCAGTGATCGGGTGGCAGGGAGGAGAGATACGCAGTATTTT.

The chain carries TRBV13 and TRBJ2-3; 8 nucleotides line up with TRBD2. Germline lookup yields CDR1 PRHDT and CDR2 FYEKMQ (reference sequence). Trimming removed 6 bases from V and 1 base from J; junction bases left unmatched: 9. The CDR3 sequence is 16 residues long. CDR3 loop: CASSPRGRGGTDTQYF. In nucleotides, the CDR3 is TGTGCCAGCAGTCCCCGAGGGCGGGGGGGCACAGATACGCAGTATTTT.

The chain couples TRBV30 to TRBJ2-3; 7 nucleotides match TRBD2. The V segment lost 3 bases and the J segment 3 bases; nucleotides outside the gene matches: 12. Looked up from germline, CDR1 is GTSNPN and CDR2 is SVGIG (reference sequence). The CDR3 is 16 amino acids. The CDR3 DNA is TGTGCCTGGAGCTGGAGGGCGGGGGTGTCTACAGATACGCAGTATTTT. As protein: CAWSWRAGVSTDTQYF.

This clone was seen more than once but under ten times. The chain employs TRBV6-5 and TRBJ1-6, with D hard to call. The CDR3 consists of 13 residues. Germline-derived CDR1 and CDR2 are MNHEY and SVGAGI. Between the trimmed V and J ends, which lost 8 bases and 7 bases, there was a span of 12 bases. The CDR3 sequence: CASLGQANSPLHF. The CDR3 bases are TGTGCCAGCTTAGGCCAGGCCAATTCACCCCTCCACTTT.

The chain has TRBV10-3 and TRBJ1-1; 7 nucleotides match TRBD1. Germline trimming cut 10 bases from V and 3 bases from J; bases unmatched to any gene: 11. The CDR3 totals 14 residues. CDR1 is ENHRY, CDR2 SYGVKD, per germline. CDR3 loop: CATSLQGTDTEAFF. CDR3 coding DNA: TGTGCCACCTCACTACAGGGGACTGACACTGAAGCTTTCTTT.

This clone occurred once. This chain uses TRBV7-9 with TRBJ1-1; 7 bases line up with TRBD1. This CDR3 is built from 14 residues. Germline V gene data show CDR1 as SEHNR and CDR2 as FQNEAQ (reference sequence). Germline trimming cut 4 bases from V and 4 bases from J; bases unmatched to any gene: 6. CDR3 in amino acids: CASSSTTGVTEAFF. The CDR3 region has the DNA TGTGCCAGCAGCTCGACCACAGGGGTCACTGAAGCTTTCTTT.

DNA of the CDR3: TGTGCCAGCAGGAAGAAAGGCTTAGCGGGGGCCTCCTACGAGCAGTACTTC. Protein sequence: CASRKKGLAGASYEQYF. The chain recombines TRBV7-2 with TRBJ2-7; TRBD2 agrees at 9 bases. V lost 6 bases, J lost 0 bases, and 12 bases stayed unmatched. The germline CDR1 and CDR2 sequences are SGHTA and FQGNSA. CDR3 size: 17 residues.

The chain employs TRBV7-8 and TRBJ2-7, with TRBD2 identical over 7 bases. J gave up 1 base and V 6 bases, and 6 bases lay outside the gene matches. The CDR3 totals 14 residues. Looked up from germline, CDR1 is SGHVS and CDR2 is FQNEAQ. In DNA, the CDR3 is TGTGCCAGCAGGCGTAGCGGGCCTTCCTACGAGCAGTACTTC. Its protein product is CASRRSGPSYEQYF.

This rearrangement joins TRBV5-1 to TRBJ2-3, with TRBD1 matching 7 bases. Unmatched junction bases numbered 13, after V lost 4 bases and J lost 5 bases. Germline V lookup: CDR1 SGHRS, CDR2 YFSETQ. The CDR3 has 16 residues. Here the CDR3 DNA reads TGCGCCAGCAGCGGGTGGACAGGCCCGGAGAAAGATACGCAGTATTTT. Its protein product is CASSGWTGPEKDTQYF.

The J gene is TRBJ1-3, the V gene TRBV19, with D unclear. Germline loops: CDR1 LNHDA, CDR2 SQIVND (reference sequence). V was shortened by 7 bases and J by 6 bases, with 13 bases between the two germline ends. This CDR3 contains 13 residues. The CDR3 DNA follows: TGTGCCAGTACCCGAAGGGAGGAAAACACCATATATTTT. Protein sequence: CASTRREENTIYF.

The chain has TRBV30 and TRBJ2-7; 7 positions agree with TRBD1. J gave up 7 bases and V 0 bases, and 12 bases lay outside the gene matches. Per germline, CDR1 GTSNPN and CDR2 SVGIG (reference sequence). CDR3 length: 15 amino acids. Here the CDR3 reads CAWSVGVTGLGEQYF. The DNA of the CDR3 is TGTGCCTGGAGTGTAGGGGTGACAGGGCTCGGTGAGCAGTACTTC.

This clone appeared a few times. The chain employs TRBV18 and TRBJ2-7; 7 nucleotides align to TRBD1. CDR3 length: 15 amino acids. With 6 bases clipped from V and 0 bases from J, the junction kept 8 bases outside the gene matches. Germline V gives CDR1 KGHSH, CDR2 LQKENI. The CDR3 DNA sequence: TGTGCCAGCTCCCGCGGACAGGCCTACTCCTACGAGCAGTACTTC. Its protein product is CASSRGQAYSYEQYF.

This chain uses TRBV12-5 with TRBJ1-5; D might be TRBD1 (5 bases). Germline V gene data show CDR1 as LGHNT and CDR2 as FRNRAP. V was shortened by 3 bases and J by 4 bases, with 13 bases between the two germline ends. This CDR3 region has 15 residues. As DNA, the CDR3 is TGTGCTAGTGGTTTCGGGGACCGGGGGAATCAGCCCCAGCATTTT. Translated, it gives CASGFGDRGNQPQHF.

The rearrangement links TRBV6-5 to TRBJ2-3, with a possible D match to TRBD1 (7 bases). The CDR3 covers 16 residues. Trimming pared 2 bases from V and 0 bases from J, leaving 12 bases between. Germline-derived CDR1 and CDR2 are MNHEY and SVGAGI. This CDR3 reads CASSYGGTVSTDTQYF. In DNA, the CDR3 is TGTGCCAGCAGTTACGGGGGGACAGTGAGCACAGATACGCAGTATTTT.